This T cell receptor beta chain is from a study of blood T cells in healthy people across ages. Study-wide findings and caveats: Observed TCR beta diversity per million T cells went down as age went up. This fall followed a roughly linear course with age.

This clonotype was observed a few times. The antigen remains undetermined. The CDR3 runs 15 residues. V shed 5 bases and J 0 bases; nucleotides not matched to a gene: 8. Germline V gene sequence: CDR1 DFQATT, CDR2 SNEGSKA (reference sequence). The use of a sample-barcoded 5' primer and a J-beta primer mix characterized a second PCR of about 6 to 11 cycles. MiXCR was run by TCRdb on the 5' RACE reads, yielding one entry per CDR3 protein. The sample yields about 930,000 distinct CDR3 sequences, roughly 28% seen once. The data also belong to a second study, concerning T cells of mothers and their children. That investigation notes: Per mother, over 9 million TCR beta CDR3 reads were obtained; per child, about 3.3 million.

Sequenced sample: blood. The TCR sequence derives from a woman between 40 and 55 years old in good health. The gene calls are TRBV20-1 and TRBJ2-5; 8 nucleotides align to TRBD2. CDR3 protein: CSAGGIAGNQETQYF. CDR3 DNA: TGCAGTGCTGGAGGAATAGCGGGAAACCAAGAGACCCAGTACTTC.